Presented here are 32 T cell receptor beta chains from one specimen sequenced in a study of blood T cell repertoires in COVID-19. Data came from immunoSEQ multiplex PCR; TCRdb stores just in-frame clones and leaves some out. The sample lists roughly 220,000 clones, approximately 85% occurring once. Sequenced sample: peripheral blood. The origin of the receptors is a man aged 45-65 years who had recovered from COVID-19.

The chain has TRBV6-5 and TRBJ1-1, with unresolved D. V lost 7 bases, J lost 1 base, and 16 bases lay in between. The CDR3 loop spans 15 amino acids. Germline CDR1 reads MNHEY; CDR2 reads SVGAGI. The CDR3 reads CASTNAGSGNTEAFF. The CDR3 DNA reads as TGTGCCAGCACTAACGCTGGGAGCGGGAACACTGAAGCTTTCTTT.

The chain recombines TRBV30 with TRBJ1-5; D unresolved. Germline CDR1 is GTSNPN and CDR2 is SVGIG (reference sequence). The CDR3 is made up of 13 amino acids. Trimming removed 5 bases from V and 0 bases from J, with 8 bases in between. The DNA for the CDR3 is TGTGCCTGGTCCCTCTATAGCAATCAGCCCCAGCATTTT. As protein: CAWSLYSNQPQHF.

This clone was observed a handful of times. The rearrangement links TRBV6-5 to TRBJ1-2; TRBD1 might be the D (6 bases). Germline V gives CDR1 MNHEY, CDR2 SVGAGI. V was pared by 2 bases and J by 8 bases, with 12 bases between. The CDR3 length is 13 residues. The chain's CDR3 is CASSYLDRGGYTF. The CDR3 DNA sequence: TGTGCCAGCAGTTACCTGGACAGAGGAGGCTACACCTTC.

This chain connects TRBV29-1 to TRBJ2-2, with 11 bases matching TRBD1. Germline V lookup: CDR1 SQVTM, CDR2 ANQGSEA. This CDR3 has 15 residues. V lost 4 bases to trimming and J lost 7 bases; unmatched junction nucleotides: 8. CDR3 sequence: CSVAGQGAQNGELFF. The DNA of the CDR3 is TGCAGCGTTGCCGGACAGGGGGCGCAGAACGGGGAGCTGTTTTTT.

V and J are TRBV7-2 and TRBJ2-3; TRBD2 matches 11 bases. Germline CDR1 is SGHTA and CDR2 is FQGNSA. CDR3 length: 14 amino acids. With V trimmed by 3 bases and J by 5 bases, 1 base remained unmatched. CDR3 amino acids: CASSFGLAGDTQYF. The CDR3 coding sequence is TGTGCCAGCAGCTTCGGACTAGCGGGAGATACGCAGTATTTT.

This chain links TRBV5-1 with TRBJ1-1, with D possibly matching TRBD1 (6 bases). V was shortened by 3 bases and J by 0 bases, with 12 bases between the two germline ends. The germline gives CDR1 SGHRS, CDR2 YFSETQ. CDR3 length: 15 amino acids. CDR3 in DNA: TGCGCCAGCAGCTACGCAGGGGTGGTGAACACTGAAGCTTTCTTT. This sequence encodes CASSYAGVVNTEAFF.

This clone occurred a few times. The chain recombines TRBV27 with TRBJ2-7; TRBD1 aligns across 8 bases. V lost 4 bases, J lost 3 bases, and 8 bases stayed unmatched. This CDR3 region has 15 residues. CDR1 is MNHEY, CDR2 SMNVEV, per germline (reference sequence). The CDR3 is CASSWDRTGSYEQYF. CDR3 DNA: TGTGCCAGCAGTTGGGACAGGACGGGTAGCTACGAGCAGTACTTC.

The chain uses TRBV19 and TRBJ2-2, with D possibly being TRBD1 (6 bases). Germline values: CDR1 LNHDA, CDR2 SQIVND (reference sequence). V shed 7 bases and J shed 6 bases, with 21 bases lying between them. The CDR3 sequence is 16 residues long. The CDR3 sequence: CASIGNRVNNAGELFF. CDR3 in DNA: TGTGCCAGTATCGGTAACAGGGTGAACAACGCCGGGGAGCTGTTTTTT. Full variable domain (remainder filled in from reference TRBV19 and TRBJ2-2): DGGITQSPKYLFRKEGQNVTLSCEQNLNHDAMYWYRQDPGQGLRLIYYSQIVNDFQKGDIAEGYSVSREKKESFPLTVTSAQKNPTAFYLCASIGNRVNNAGELFFGEGSRLTVL.

The DNA of the CDR3 is TGTGCCAGCAGTATTAGGACAGACACAGATACGCAGTATTTT. Translating it yields CASSIRTDTDTQYF. The rearrangement joins TRBV28 to TRBJ2-3; tentatively, D is TRBD1 (6 bases). Germline V lookup: CDR1 MDHEN, CDR2 SYDVKM. The length of the CDR3 is 14 residues. The ends were cut back, 5 bases at V and 2 bases at J, with 11 bases in the middle. Supplemented by reference TRBV28 and TRBJ2-3, the full variable domain reads DVKVTQSSRYLVKRTGEKVFLECVQDMDHENMFWYRQDPGLGLRLIYFSYDVKMKEKGDIPEGYSVSREKKERFSLILESASTNQTSMYLCASSIRTDTDTQYFGPGTRLTVL.

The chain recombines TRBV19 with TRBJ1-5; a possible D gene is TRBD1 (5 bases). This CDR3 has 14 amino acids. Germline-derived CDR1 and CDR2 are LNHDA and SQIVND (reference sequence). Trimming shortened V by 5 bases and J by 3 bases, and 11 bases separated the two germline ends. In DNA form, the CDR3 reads TGTGCCAGTAGTGTCACAGGTTACAATCAGCCCCAGCATTTT. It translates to CASSVTGYNQPQHF.

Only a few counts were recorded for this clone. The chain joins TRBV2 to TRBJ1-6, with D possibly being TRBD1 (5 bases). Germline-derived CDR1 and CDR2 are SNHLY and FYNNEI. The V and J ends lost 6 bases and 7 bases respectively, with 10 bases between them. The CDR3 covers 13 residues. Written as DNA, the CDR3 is TGTGCCAGCAGGCTCAGGGCAAATTCACCCCTCCACTTT. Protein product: CASRLRANSPLHF. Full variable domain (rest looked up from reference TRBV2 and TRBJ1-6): EPEVTQTPSHQVTQMGQEVILRCVPISNHLYFYWYRQILGQKVEFLVSFYNNEISEKSEIFDDQFSVERPDGSNFTLKIRSTKLEDSAMYFCASRLRANSPLHFGNGTRLTVT.

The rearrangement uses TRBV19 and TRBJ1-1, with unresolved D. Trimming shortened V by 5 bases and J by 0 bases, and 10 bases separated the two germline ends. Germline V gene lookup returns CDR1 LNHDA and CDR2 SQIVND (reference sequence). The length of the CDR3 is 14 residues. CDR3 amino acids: CASSPLTMNTEAFF. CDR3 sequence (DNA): TGTGCCAGTAGTCCCCTGACTATGAACACTGAAGCTTTCTTT.

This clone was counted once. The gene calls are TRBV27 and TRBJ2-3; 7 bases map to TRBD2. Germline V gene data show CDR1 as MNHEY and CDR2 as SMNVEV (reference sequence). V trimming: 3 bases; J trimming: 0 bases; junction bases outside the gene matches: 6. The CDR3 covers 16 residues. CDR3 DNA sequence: TGTGCCAGCAGTTTTTGGGTAGCGGGCAGCACAGATACGCAGTATTTT. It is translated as CASSFWVAGSTDTQYF.

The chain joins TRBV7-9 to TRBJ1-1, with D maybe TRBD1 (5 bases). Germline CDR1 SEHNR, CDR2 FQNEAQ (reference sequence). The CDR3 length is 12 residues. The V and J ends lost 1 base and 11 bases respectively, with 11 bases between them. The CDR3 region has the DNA TGTGCCAGCAGCTTAGTGGGCCCAGGGGCTTTCTTT. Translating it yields CASSLVGPGAFF.

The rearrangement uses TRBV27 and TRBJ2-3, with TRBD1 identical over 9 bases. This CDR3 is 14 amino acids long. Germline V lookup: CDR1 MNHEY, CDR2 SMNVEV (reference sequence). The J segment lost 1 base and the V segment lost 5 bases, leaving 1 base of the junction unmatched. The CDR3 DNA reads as TGTGCCAGCAGTAGGACAGGGGGCACAGATACGCAGTATTTT. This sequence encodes CASSRTGGTDTQYF.

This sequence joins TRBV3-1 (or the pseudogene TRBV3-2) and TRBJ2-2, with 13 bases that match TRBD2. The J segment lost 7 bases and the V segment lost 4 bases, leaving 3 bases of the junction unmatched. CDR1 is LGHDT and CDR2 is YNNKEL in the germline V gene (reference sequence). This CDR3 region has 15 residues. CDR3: CASSLRTSGSGELFF. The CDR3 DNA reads TGTGCCAGCAGCCTGCGGACTAGCGGGAGCGGGGAGCTGTTTTTT.

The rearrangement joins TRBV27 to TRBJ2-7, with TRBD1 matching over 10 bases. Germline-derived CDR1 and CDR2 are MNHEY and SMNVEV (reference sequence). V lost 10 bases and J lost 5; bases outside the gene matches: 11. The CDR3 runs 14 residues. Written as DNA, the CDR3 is TGTGCCACTAGGGTTTGGACAGGGGGTAACGAGCAGTACTTC. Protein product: CATRVWTGGNEQYF.

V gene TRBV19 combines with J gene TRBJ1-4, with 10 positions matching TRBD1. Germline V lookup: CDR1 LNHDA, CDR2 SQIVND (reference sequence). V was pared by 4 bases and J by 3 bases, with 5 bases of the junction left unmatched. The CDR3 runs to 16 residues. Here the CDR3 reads CASSSPGQGSNEKLFF. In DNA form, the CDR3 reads TGTGCCAGTAGTAGCCCGGGACAGGGGTCTAATGAAAAACTGTTTTTT.

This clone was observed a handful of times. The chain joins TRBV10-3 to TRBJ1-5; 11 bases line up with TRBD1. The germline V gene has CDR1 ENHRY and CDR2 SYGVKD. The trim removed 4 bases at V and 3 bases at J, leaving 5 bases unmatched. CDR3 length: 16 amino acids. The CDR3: CAISGGTGGYNQPQHF. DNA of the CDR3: TGTGCCATCAGTGGAGGGACAGGGGGGTACAATCAGCCCCAGCATTTT.

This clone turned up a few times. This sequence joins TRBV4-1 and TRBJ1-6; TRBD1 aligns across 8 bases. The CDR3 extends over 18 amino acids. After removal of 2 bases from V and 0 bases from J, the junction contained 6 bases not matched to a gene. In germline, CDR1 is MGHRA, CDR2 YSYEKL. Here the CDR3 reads CASSQPRTGSSYNSPLHF. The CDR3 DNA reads TGCGCCAGCAGCCAACCCAGGACAGGGAGCTCCTATAATTCACCCCTCCACTTT.

CDR3 coding DNA: TGCGCCAGCAGCCCCTCCCCTAGCGGCCCCCCCGCAGAGACCCAGTACTTC. Protein sequence: CASSPSPSGPPAETQYF. The rearrangement uses TRBV5-1 and TRBJ2-5, with TRBD2 matching 7 bases. This CDR3 has 17 amino acids. Germline CDR1 reads SGHRS; CDR2 reads YFSETQ. The V and J ends lost 4 bases and 4 bases, in that order; junction bases with no gene match: 16.

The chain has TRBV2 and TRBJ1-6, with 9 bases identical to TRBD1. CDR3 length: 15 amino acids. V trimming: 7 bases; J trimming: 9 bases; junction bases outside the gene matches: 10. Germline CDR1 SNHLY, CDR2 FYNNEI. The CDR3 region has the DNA TGTGCCAGCATACCGGGACAGGGACGGAGTTCACCCCTCCACTTT. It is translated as CASIPGQGRSSPLHF.

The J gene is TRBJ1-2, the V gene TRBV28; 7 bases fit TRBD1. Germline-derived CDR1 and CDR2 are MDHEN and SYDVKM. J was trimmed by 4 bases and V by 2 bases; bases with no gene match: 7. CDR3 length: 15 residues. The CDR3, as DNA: TGTGCCAGCAGTTTAATCACAGGGGTCGGCTATGGCTACACCTTC. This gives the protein CASSLITGVGYGYTF.

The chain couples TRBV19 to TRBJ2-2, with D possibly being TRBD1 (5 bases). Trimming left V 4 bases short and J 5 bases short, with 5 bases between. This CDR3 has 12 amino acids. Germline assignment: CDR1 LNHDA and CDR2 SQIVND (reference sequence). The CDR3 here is CASSRQTGELFF. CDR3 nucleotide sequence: TGTGCCAGTAGTAGACAGACCGGGGAGCTGTTTTTT.

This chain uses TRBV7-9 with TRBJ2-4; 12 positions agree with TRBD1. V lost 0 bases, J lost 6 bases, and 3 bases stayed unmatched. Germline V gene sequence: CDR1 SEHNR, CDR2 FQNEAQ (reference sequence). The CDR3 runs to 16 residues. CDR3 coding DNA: TGTGCCAGCAGCTTAGCCGGGACAGGGGGCGGAAACATTCAGTACTTC. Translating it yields CASSLAGTGGGNIQYF.

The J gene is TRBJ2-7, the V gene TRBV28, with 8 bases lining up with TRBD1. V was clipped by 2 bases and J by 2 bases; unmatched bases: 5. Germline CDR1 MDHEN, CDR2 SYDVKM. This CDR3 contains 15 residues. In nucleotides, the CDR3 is TGTGCCAGCAGTTTAAGGGACAGGCGCACCTACGAGCAGTACTTC. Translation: CASSLRDRRTYEQYF.

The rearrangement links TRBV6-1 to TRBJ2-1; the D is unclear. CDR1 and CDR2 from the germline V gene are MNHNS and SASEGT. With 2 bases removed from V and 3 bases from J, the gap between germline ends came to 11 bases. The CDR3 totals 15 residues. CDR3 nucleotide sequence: TGTGCCAGCAGTGAAAATATAGGCGGCTACAATGAGCAGTTCTTC. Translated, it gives CASSENIGGYNEQFF.

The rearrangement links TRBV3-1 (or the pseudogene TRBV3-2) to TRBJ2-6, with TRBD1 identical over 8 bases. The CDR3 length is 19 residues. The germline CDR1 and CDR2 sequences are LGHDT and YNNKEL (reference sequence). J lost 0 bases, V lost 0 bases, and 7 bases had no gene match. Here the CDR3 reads CASSQDRDRRASGANVLTF. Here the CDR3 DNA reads TGTGCCAGCAGCCAAGATCGGGACAGGCGAGCCTCTGGGGCCAACGTCCTGACTTTC.

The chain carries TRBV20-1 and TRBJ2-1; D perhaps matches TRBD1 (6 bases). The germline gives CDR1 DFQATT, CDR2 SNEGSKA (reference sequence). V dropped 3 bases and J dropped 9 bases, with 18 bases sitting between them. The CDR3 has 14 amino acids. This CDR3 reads CSASAGRVGGEQFF. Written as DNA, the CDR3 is TGCAGTGCTAGTGCAGGACGCGTAGGGGGTGAGCAGTTCTTC.

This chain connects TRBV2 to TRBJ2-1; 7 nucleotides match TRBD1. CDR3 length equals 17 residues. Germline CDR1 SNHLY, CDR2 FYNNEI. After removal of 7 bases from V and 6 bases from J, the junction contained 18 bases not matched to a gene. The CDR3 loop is CASIMTGIVMGINEQFF. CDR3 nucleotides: TGTGCCAGCATTATGACAGGGATCGTTATGGGAATCAATGAGCAGTTCTTC.

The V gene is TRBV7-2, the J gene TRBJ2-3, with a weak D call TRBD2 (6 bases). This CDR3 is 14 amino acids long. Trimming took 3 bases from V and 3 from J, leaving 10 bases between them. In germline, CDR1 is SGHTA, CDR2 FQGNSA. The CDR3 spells CASSFGGTTDTQYF. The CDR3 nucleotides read TGTGCCAGCAGCTTTGGCGGGACGACAGATACGCAGTATTTT.

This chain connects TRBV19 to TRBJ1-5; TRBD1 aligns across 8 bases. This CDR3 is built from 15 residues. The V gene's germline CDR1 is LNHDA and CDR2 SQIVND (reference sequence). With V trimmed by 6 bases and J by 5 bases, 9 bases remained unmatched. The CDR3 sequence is CASSKTGGGYQPQHF. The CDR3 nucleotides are TGTGCCAGTAGCAAAACAGGGGGTGGGTATCAGCCCCAGCATTTT.